One sample yielded the 9 T cell receptor beta chains listed below, sequenced in a study of blood T cells in healthy people across ages. A second about 6 to 12 cycle PCR used barcoded and J-beta primers. TCRdb processed the 5' RACE reads anew with MiXCR; each CDR3 protein has one entry. The table includes a few hundred thousand distinct CDR3 sequences, roughly half detected once. The sample taken for sequencing was blood. These receptors were taken from a man in his 60s in good health.

The V gene is TRBV12-3 or TRBV12-4, the J gene TRBJ2-1; no definite D call. The CDR3 contains 14 residues. V gave up 4 bases and J gave up 7 bases, with 14 bases separating them. This chain's CDR3 is CASSSRLSENEQFF. CDR3 coding DNA: TGTGCCAGCAGTTCTAGGTTATCGGAGAATGAGCAGTTCTTC.

This clonotype was observed a single time. V usage is TRBV2 and J usage is TRBJ1-6; TRBD1 might be the D (5 bases). Germline values: CDR1 SNHLY, CDR2 FYNNEI. Trimming shortened V by 6 bases and J by 5 bases, and 11 bases separated the two germline ends. CDR3 length equals 14 residues. The DNA of the CDR3 is TGTGCCAGCAGCGTCTTGGGGGATAATTCACCCCTCCACTTT. This encodes CASSVLGDNSPLHF.

This rearrangement joins TRBV5-1 to TRBJ2-1; D unresolved. The germline V gene encodes CDR1 SGHRS and CDR2 YFSETQ. There are 16 residues in the CDR3. V was clipped by 1 base and J by 2 bases, with 13 bases between them. CDR3 residues: CASSLRPPSPYNEQFF. In DNA, the CDR3 is TGCGCCAGCAGCTTGAGGCCTCCCAGCCCCTACAATGAGCAGTTCTTC.

The gene calls are TRBV20-1 and TRBJ2-1, with 7 bases matching TRBD2. V was pared by 6 bases and J by 9 bases, with 17 bases of the junction left unmatched. The length of the CDR3 is 15 residues. The V gene's germline CDR1 is DFQATT and CDR2 SNEGSKA (reference sequence). The CDR3 protein is CSAPPLGGGGTEQFF. The CDR3 nucleotides read TGCAGTGCCCCGCCACTTGGGGGGGGAGGAACTGAGCAGTTCTTC.

This chain uses TRBV10-2 with TRBJ1-1; unclear D gene. The CDR3 consists of 15 residues. Germline V gene lookup returns CDR1 WSHSY and CDR2 SAAADI. Trimming pared 6 bases from V and 2 bases from J, leaving 16 bases between. The CDR3 region has the DNA TGCGCCAGCAGGAAGGATGAGGTTACTAACACTGAAGCTTTCTTT. Translation: CASRKDEVTNTEAFF.

In this sample, this clonotype turned up many times. CDR3 sequence: CARPPGGETQYF. In DNA form, the CDR3 reads TGTGCCAGACCCCCTGGAGGTGAGACCCAGTACTTC. V gene TRBV28 combines with J gene TRBJ2-5; TRBD2 is a possible D gene (5 bases). V was trimmed by 9 bases and J by 5 bases, leaving 13 bases between them. CDR1 is MDHEN and CDR2 is SYDVKM in the germline V gene. The CDR3 sequence is 12 residues long.

The chain uses TRBV7-2 and TRBJ2-3, with a possible D match to TRBD2 (5 bases). The V end lost 6 bases, the J end lost 6 bases, and 19 bases lay between the germline ends. The CDR3 runs to 15 residues. Looked up from germline, CDR1 is SGHTA and CDR2 is FQGNSA. The CDR3 bases are TGTGCCAGCAGTTCTCTAGCCCTTTTAGGCGATACGCAGTATTTT. It translates to CASSSLALLGDTQYF.

The table lists this clonotype with a count of one. This may be a read error: a much more frequent sequence differs by one nucleotide. The chain couples TRBV29-1 to TRBJ2-1; unclear D gene. The J call is in doubt because the DNA end fits TRBJ2-7 better. This CDR3 has 12 amino acids. Germline V lookup: CDR1 SQVTM, CDR2 ANQGSEA. Written as DNA, the CDR3 is TGCAGCGTTTTGTCAGCGTACAATGAGCAGTACTTC. As protein: CSVLSAYNEQYF.

In its sample, this clonotype was seen many times. The V call is TRBV30, the J call TRBJ1-2, with D possibly matching TRBD1 (5 bases). This CDR3 contains 11 residues. V lost 7 bases, J lost 7 bases, and 13 bases lay in between. CDR1 is GTSNPN and CDR2 is SVGIG in the germline V gene (reference sequence). The CDR3 DNA reads TGTGCCTCCGCGACGGGGGGTGGCTACACCTTC. This translates into CASATGGGYTF.